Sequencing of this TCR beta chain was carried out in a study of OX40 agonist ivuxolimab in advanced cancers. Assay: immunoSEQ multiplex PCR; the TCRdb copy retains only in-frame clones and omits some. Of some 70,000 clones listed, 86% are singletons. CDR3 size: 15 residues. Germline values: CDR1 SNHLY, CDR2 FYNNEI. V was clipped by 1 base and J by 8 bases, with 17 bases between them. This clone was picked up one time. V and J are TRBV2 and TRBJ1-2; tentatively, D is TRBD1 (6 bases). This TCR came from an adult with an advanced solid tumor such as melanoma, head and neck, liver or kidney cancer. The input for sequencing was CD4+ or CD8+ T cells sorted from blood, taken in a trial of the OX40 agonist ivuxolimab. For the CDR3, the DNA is TGTGCCAGCAGTGAAGGCGCAGGGGCGTCGCGGGGCTACACCTTC. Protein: CASSEGAGASRGYTF.